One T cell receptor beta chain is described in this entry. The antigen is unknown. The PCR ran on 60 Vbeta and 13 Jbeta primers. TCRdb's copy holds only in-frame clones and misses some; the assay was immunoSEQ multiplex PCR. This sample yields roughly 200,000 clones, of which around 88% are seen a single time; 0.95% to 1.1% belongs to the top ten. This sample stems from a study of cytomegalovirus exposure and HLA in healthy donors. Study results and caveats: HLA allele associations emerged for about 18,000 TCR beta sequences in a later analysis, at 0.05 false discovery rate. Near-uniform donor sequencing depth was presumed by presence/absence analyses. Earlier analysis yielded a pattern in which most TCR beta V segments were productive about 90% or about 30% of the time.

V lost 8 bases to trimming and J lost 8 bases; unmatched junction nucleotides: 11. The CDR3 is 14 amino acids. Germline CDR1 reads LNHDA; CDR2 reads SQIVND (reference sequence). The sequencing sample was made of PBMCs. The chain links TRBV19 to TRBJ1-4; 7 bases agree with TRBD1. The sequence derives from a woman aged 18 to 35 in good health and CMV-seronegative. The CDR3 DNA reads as TGTGCCAGTCGGGCCGACAGGGTAGGAGAAAAACTGTTTTTT. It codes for CASRADRVGEKLFF.